The clone carrying this T cell receptor (beta chain) was seen only once. Its cognate antigen is unknown. The PCR contained 60 Vbeta and 13 Jbeta primers. Some clones are missing from TCRdb's copy, which holds only in-frame ones; the method was immunoSEQ multiplex PCR. The sample records 55,000 to 70,000 clones, around 81% being singletons. The sample is drawn from a study of cytomegalovirus exposure and HLA in healthy donors. Broader study findings: A few chains tied to CMV proved CMV antigen-specific in vitro.

The TCR comes from a male donor in good health and CMV-seronegative. The sample was PBMCs.

CDR3 loop: CASRPDRGRYTEAFF. CDR3 bases: TGTGCCAGCAGGCCGGACAGGGGGCGGTACACTGAAGCTTTCTTT. The J gene is TRBJ1-1, the V gene TRBV25-1; 11 bases line up with TRBD1. The germline V gene has CDR1 MGHDK and CDR2 SYGVNS. CDR3 size: 15 residues. V lost 6 bases to trimming and J lost 3 bases; unmatched junction nucleotides: 6.